This T cell receptor beta chain was captured by sequencing in a study of blood T cell repertoires in COVID-19. Overall study context: PBMCs, B-cell-depleted T cells, or T cells were the source of the cDNA or gDNA that made up the material.

TCRdb's table, derived via immunoSEQ multiplex PCR, lists solely in-frame clones and lacks some. The data contain 93,000 or so clones, approximately 89% of them singletons. V lost 5 bases, J lost 0 bases, and 13 bases lay in between. The CDR3 spans 15 residues. The germline V gene has CDR1 MNHEY and CDR2 SMNVEV (reference sequence). Sequences were obtained from peripheral blood. The origin of this receptor is a woman aged 80 or over in a cohort sampled during active COVID-19. The chain joins TRBV27 to TRBJ1-1, with D unresolved. The CDR3 DNA follows: TGTGCCAGCAGTAAACGGACGGGGATGAACACTGAAGCTTTCTTT. This sequence encodes CASSKRTGMNTEAFF.